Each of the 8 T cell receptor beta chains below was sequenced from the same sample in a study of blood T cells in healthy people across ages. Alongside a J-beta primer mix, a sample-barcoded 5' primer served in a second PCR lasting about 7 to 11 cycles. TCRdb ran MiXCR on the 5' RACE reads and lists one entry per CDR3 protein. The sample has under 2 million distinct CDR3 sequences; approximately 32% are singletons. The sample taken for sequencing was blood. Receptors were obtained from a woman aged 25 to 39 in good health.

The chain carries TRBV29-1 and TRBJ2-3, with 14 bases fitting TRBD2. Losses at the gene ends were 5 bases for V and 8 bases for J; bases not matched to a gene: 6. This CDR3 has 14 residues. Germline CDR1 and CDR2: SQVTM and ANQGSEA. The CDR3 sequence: CSVRTSGRKGTQYF. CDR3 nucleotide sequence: TGCAGCGTTAGGACTAGCGGGAGGAAAGGTACGCAGTATTTT.

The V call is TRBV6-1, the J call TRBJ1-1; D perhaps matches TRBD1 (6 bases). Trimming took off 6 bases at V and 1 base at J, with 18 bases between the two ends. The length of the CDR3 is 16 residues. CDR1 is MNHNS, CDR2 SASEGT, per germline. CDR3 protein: CASRRQATKANTEAFF. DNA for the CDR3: TGTGCCAGCAGGAGACAGGCGACTAAGGCGAACACTGAAGCTTTCTTT.

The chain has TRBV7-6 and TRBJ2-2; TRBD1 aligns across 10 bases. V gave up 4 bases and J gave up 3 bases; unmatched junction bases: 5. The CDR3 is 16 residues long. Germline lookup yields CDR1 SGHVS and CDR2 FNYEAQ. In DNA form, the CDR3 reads TGTGCCAGCAGCTCGACAGGGGGCTTTGACACCGGGGAGCTGTTTTTT. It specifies CASSSTGGFDTGELFF.

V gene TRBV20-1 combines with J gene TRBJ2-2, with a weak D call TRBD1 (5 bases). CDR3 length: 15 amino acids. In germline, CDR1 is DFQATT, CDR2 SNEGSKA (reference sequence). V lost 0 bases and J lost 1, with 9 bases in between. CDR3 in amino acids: CSAREGRENTGELFF. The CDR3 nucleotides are TGCAGTGCTAGAGAGGGCAGGGAGAACACCGGGGAGCTGTTTTTT.

DNA of the CDR3: TGTGCCAGCAGCCCTGGGACGGGACGGATCACAGATACGCAGTATTTT. It specifies CASSPGTGRITDTQYF. This rearrangement joins TRBV7-6 to TRBJ2-3; D may be TRBD1 or TRBD2 (5 bases each). The CDR3 extends over 16 amino acids. Germline V CDR1 and CDR2: SGHVS, FNYEAQ. The V gene lost 5 bases and the J gene lost 2 bases, with 17 bases spanning the gap.

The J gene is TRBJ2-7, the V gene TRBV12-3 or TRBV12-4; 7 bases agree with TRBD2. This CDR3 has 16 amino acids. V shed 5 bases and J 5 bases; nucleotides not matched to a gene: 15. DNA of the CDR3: TGTGCCAGCAGTCATTCGCCAAGCGGGGCCTGGGACGAGCAGTACTTC. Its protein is CASSHSPSGAWDEQYF.

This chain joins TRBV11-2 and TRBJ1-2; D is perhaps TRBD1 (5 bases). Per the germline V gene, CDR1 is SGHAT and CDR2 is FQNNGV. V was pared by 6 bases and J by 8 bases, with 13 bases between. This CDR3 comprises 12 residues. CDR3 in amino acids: CASSRGRAGYTF. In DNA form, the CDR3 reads TGTGCCAGCAGTCGAGGCAGGGCCGGCTACACCTTC.

DNA for the CDR3: TGCAGCGTTGAGATTAATGAAAAACTGTTTTTT. Its protein product is CSVEINEKLFF. The rearrangement joins TRBV29-1 to TRBJ1-4; the D is unclear. The germline V gene has CDR1 SQVTM and CDR2 ANQGSEA. The CDR3 has 11 residues. The V end lost 3 bases, the J end lost 4 bases, and 3 bases lay between the germline ends.